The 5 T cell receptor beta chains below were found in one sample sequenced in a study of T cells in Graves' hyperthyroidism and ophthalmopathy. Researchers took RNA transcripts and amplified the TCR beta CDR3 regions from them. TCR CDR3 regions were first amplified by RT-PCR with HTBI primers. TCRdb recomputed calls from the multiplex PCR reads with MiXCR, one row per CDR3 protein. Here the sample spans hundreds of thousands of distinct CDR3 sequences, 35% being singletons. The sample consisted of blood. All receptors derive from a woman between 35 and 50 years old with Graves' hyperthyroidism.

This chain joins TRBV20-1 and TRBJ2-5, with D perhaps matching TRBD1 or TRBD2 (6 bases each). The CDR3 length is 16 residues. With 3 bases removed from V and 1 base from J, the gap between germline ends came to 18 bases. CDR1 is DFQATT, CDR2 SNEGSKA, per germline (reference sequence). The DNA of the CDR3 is TGCAGTGCTAGCGGTGGGGGGCCCAAAACCCAAGAGACCCAGTACTTC. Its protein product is CSASGGGPKTQETQYF.

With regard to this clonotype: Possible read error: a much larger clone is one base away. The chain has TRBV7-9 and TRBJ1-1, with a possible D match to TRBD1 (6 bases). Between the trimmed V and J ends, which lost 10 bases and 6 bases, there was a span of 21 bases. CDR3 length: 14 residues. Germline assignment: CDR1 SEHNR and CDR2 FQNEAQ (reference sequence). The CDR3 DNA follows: TGTGCCACAAGGCGGGGGGGCCGGGACGCTGAAGCTTTCTTT. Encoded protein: CATRRGGRDAEAFF.

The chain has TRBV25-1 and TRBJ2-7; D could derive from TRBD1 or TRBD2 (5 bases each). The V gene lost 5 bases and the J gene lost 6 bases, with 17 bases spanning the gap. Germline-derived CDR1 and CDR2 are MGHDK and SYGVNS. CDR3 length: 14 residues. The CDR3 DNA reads TGTGCCAGCAGTTTATTTGGTTCAGGGACCGAGCAGTACTTC. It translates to CASSLFGSGTEQYF.

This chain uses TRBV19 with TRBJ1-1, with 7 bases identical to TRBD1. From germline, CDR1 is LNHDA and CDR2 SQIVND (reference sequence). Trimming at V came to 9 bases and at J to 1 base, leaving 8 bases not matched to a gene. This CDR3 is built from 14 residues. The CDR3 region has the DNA TGTGCCAGCTCTCCGGACAGGCAGAACACTGAAGCTTTCTTT. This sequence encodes CASSPDRQNTEAFF.

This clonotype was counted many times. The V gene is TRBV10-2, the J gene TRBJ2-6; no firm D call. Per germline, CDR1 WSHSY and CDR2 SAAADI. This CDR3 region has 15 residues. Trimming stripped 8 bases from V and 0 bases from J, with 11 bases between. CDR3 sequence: CASRLRSSGANVLTF. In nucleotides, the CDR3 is TGCGCCAGCCGGCTCAGGAGCTCTGGGGCCAACGTCCTGACTTTC.